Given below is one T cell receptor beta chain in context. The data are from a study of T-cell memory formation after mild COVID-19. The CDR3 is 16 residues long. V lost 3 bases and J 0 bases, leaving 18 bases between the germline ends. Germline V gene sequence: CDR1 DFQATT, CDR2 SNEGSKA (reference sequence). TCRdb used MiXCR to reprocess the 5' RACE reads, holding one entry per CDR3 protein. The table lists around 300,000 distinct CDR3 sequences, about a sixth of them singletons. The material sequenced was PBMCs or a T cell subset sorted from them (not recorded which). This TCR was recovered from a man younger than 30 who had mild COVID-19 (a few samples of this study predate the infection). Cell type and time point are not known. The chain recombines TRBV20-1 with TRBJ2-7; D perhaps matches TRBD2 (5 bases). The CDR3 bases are TGCAGTGCTAGGGACCCGGCGGGCTTCGTCTCCTACGAGCAGTACTTC. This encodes CSARDPAGFVSYEQYF.